A single sample is the source of the 30 T cell receptor beta chains below, sequenced in a study of T cells in Graves' hyperthyroidism and ophthalmopathy. Amplification of TCR beta CDR3 regions used RNA as the template. HTBI primers drove first-round RT-PCR of the TCR CDR3. Using its own MiXCR run on the multiplex PCR reads, TCRdb lists one record per CDR3 protein. The repertoire holds 600,000 to 850,000 distinct CDR3 sequences, with roughly a sixth as singletons. The specimen was blood. The receptors derive from a woman aged 50 to 65 with Graves' hyperthyroidism that later progressed to Graves' ophthalmopathy.

The gene calls are TRBV11-2 and TRBJ1-3; TRBD1 is a possible D gene (5 bases). Trimming pared 6 bases from V and 4 bases from J, leaving 16 bases between. Germline CDR1 SGHAT, CDR2 FQNNGV. This CDR3 has 15 amino acids. The CDR3 DNA sequence: TGTGCCAGCAGTTACTCGCAGGGATCGGGAAACACCATATATTTT. Its protein is CASSYSQGSGNTIYF.

The V gene is TRBV7-9, the J gene TRBJ2-5; 10 bases are a match to TRBD2. Trimming removed 5 bases from V and 5 bases from J; junction bases left unmatched: 11. The V gene's germline CDR1 is SEHNR and CDR2 FQNEAQ (reference sequence). CDR3 length: 16 residues. The CDR3 DNA follows: TGTGCCAGCAGCACGAGCAAGCGGGGGGGCCTCGAGACCCAGTACTTC. Translation gives CASSTSKRGGLETQYF.

The chain recombines TRBV3-1 with TRBJ2-3, with TRBD2 matching 15 bases. With 5 bases clipped from V and 0 bases from J, the junction kept 6 bases outside the gene matches. Germline CDR1 and CDR2: LGHDT and YNNKEL (reference sequence). The CDR3 length is 18 residues. The CDR3 nucleotides read TGTGCCAGCAGCGGGGGACTAGCGGGGGGCCCTAGCACAGATACGCAGTATTTT. Amino acid sequence: CASSGGLAGGPSTDTQYF.

The chain links TRBV2 to TRBJ1-6; 8 bases fit TRBD1. J lost 7 bases, V lost 3 bases, and 5 bases had no gene match. CDR1 and CDR2 (germline): SNHLY, FYNNEI. This CDR3 has 15 amino acids. CDR3 nucleotide sequence: TGTGCCAGCAGTGATTCTGGACAGGGAAATTCACCCCTCCACTTT. As protein: CASSDSGQGNSPLHF. Full variable domain (outside the CDR3, taken from reference TRBV2 and TRBJ1-6): EPEVTQTPSHQVTQMGQEVILRCVPISNHLYFYWYRQILGQKVEFLVSFYNNEISEKSEIFDDQFSVERPDGSNFTLKIRSTKLEDSAMYFCASSDSGQGNSPLHFGNGTRLTVT.

The sample holds many counts of this clonotype. The chain uses TRBV3-1 and TRBJ2-5; 7 nucleotides line up with TRBD1. The CDR3 has 14 amino acids. V lost 1 base and J lost 4; bases outside the gene matches: 3. Per germline, CDR1 LGHDT and CDR2 YNNKEL (reference sequence). For the CDR3, the DNA is TGTGCCAGCAGCCAAGGACAGGGTTCAGAGACCCAGTACTTC. Translating gives CASSQGQGSETQYF.

The chain couples TRBV13 to TRBJ2-7; D unclear. Trimming took off 4 bases at V and 3 bases at J, with 10 bases between the two ends. In germline, CDR1 is PRHDT, CDR2 FYEKMQ (reference sequence). The CDR3 covers 13 residues. In nucleotides, the CDR3 is TGTGCCAGCAGCTCCACGGACGGCTACGAGCAGTACTTC. It translates to CASSSTDGYEQYF.

This clonotype was recorded at least ten times. This chain links TRBV6-1 with TRBJ1-2; D is possibly TRBD1 (6 bases). Germline CDR1 and CDR2: MNHNS and SASEGT. V lost 5 bases and J lost 0, with 13 bases in between. CDR3 size: 15 residues. CDR3 DNA sequence: TGTGCCAGCAGTTCCGGACAGAATCCTAACTATGGCTACACCTTC. This encodes CASSSGQNPNYGYTF.

The table lists this clonotype with many counts. J is TRBJ2-7 and V is TRBV5-8, with D perhaps TRBD2 (5 bases). The CDR3 runs 13 residues. The V end was cut by 0 bases, the J end by 6 bases, with 10 bases between. CDR1 is SGHTS and CDR2 is YDEGEE in the germline V gene. CDR3 DNA sequence: TGTGCCAGCAGCTTGGACGGGAAAGGCGAGCAGTACTTC. Translation gives CASSLDGKGEQYF.

The J gene is TRBJ1-4, the V gene TRBV19; D gene uncertain. The ends were cut back, 4 bases at V and 2 bases at J, with 8 bases in the middle. Germline V CDR1 and CDR2: LNHDA, SQIVND (reference sequence). The CDR3 has 14 amino acids. The DNA of the CDR3 is TGTGCCAGTAGTAAGGTCCTGACTAATGAAAAACTGTTTTTT. The encoded protein is CASSKVLTNEKLFF.

This clonotype was picked up many times. The chain uses TRBV6-1 and TRBJ1-1; the D gene is possibly TRBD1 (6 bases). This CDR3 contains 17 residues. From germline, CDR1 is MNHNS and CDR2 SASEGT. The V gene lost 6 bases and the J gene lost 4 bases, with 24 bases spanning the gap. The CDR3, as DNA: TGTGCCAGCAGGACTAGCGGGGGGCGCGGGTATGGCACTGAAGCTTTCTTT. Translating gives CASRTSGGRGYGTEAFF.

The sample holds many counts of this clonotype. This chain connects TRBV6-5 to TRBJ2-5; perhaps TRBD1 as D (5 bases). Germline V gene sequence: CDR1 MNHEY, CDR2 SVGAGI. This CDR3 contains 16 residues. The germline V and J ends were trimmed by 0 bases and 4 bases, with 15 bases remaining between them. The CDR3 region has the DNA TGTGCCAGCAGTTACTCTGAGGTGGGGCTAGGAGAGACCCAGTACTTC. Amino acids: CASSYSEVGLGETQYF.

This clonotype appeared many times. The V and J genes are TRBV7-6 and TRBJ2-5, with 8 positions matching TRBD2. The CDR3 is made up of 17 amino acids. Germline V lookup: CDR1 SGHVS, CDR2 FNYEAQ. Trimming took 1 base from V and 2 from J; bases not matched to a gene: 9. CDR3 nucleotides: TGTGCCAGCAGCTTAGTACGGCGGGGGGCGGTACAAGAGACCCAGTACTTC. Protein sequence: CASSLVRRGAVQETQYF.

In this sample, this clonotype turned up many times. The J gene is TRBJ2-7, the V gene TRBV5-1; 7 bases map to TRBD1. This CDR3 contains 13 residues. J gave up 3 bases and V 2 bases, and 2 bases lay outside the gene matches. The germline V gene has CDR1 SGHRS and CDR2 YFSETQ. Written as DNA, the CDR3 is TGCGCCAGCAGCTTTACAGGGGACTACGAGCAGTACTTC. This encodes CASSFTGDYEQYF. The entire variable domain, with the rest obtained from reference TRBV5-1 and TRBJ2-7, is as follows: KAGVTQTPRYLIKTRGQQVTLSCSPISGHRSVSWYQQTPGQGLQFLFEYFSETQRNKGNFPGRFSGRQFSNSRSEMNVSTLELGDSALYLCASSFTGDYEQYFGPGTRLTVT.

This clonotype has ten or more counts. The chain is built from TRBV29-1 and TRBJ1-1, with unresolved D. This CDR3 comprises 13 residues. Germline assignment: CDR1 SQVTM and CDR2 ANQGSEA. Trimming left V 7 bases short and J 0 bases short, with 12 bases between. The DNA for the CDR3 is TGCAGCGCTTCGACGGGGTTGAACACTGAAGCTTTCTTT. Encoded protein: CSASTGLNTEAFF.

The table lists this clonotype with a count of one. A read error may be the cause here, since a much bigger clone is one base away. The chain is built from TRBV12-3 or TRBV12-4 and TRBJ2-1, with D perhaps TRBD2 (5 bases). V was shortened by 4 bases and J by 5 bases, with 21 bases between the two germline ends. The CDR3 sequence is 17 residues long. The CDR3 nucleotides are TGTGCCAGCAGTTACCTCGCGAGCGGACTGGATGACAATGAGCAGTTCTTC. Encoded protein: CASSYLASGLDDNEQFF.

This clonotype appeared a few times. J is TRBJ2-3 and V is TRBV3-1; D is unclear. The CDR3 length is 13 residues. V lost 0 bases to trimming and J lost 4 bases, with 5 bases between them. Germline loops: CDR1 LGHDT, CDR2 YNNKEL (reference sequence). In nucleotides, the CDR3 is TGTGCCAGCAGCCAAGATAACGCAGATACGCAGTATTTT. It yields the protein CASSQDNADTQYF.

Here the CDR3 reads CASSPSTARGYTF. CDR3 in DNA: TGTGCCAGCAGTCCCTCGACAGCGCGCGGCTACACCTTC. The chain links TRBV12-3 or TRBV12-4 to TRBJ1-2, with a tentative D call TRBD1 (5 bases). The CDR3 contains 13 residues. V was clipped by 5 bases and J by 8 bases, with 15 bases between them.

A few counts support this clonotype. The chain uses TRBV5-1 and TRBJ1-2; D perhaps matches TRBD1 (5 bases). V dropped 4 bases and J dropped 7 bases, with 20 bases sitting between them. There are 15 residues in the CDR3. Per the germline V gene, CDR1 is SGHRS and CDR2 is YFSETQ. CDR3 amino acids: CASSPEQVSVRGYTF. CDR3 DNA: TGCGCCAGCAGCCCGGAACAGGTTTCTGTGCGTGGCTACACCTTC.

The V call is TRBV29-1, the J call TRBJ2-1; 8 bases match TRBD1. V gave up 6 bases and J gave up 6 bases; unmatched junction bases: 4. CDR1 and CDR2 from the germline V gene are SQVTM and ANQGSEA. The CDR3 has 12 amino acids. CDR3 nucleotide sequence: TGCAGCGTCGGACAGGGTTTCAATGAGCAGTTCTTC. Translation gives CSVGQGFNEQFF.

This chain uses TRBV6-1 with TRBJ1-5; D unresolved. Germline CDR1 reads MNHNS; CDR2 reads SASEGT. This CDR3 spans 17 amino acids. Between the trimmed V and J ends, which lost 5 bases and 2 bases, there was a span of 19 bases. The CDR3 nucleotides read TGTGCCAGCAGTTCCGTTACAGAACCTGAAGGCAATCAGCCCCAGCATTTT. It codes for CASSSVTEPEGNQPQHF.

The V call is TRBV20-1, the J call TRBJ2-5, with 10 positions matching TRBD2. CDR3 length equals 15 residues. The ends lost 3 bases at V and 1 base at J; junction bases unmatched: 5. Looked up from germline, CDR1 is DFQATT and CDR2 is SNEGSKA (reference sequence). The CDR3 DNA is TGCAGTGCTAGCCCCGGACTAGCGGTCCAAGAGACCCAGTACTTC. Protein: CSASPGLAVQETQYF.

The chain combines TRBV13 with TRBJ2-3, with 8 positions matching TRBD2. The CDR3 runs 15 residues. Germline loops: CDR1 PRHDT, CDR2 FYEKMQ (reference sequence). V was pared by 5 bases and J by 2 bases, with 6 bases of the junction left unmatched. The CDR3 DNA sequence: TGTGCCAGCAGCGCCGGGACTAGATACACAGATACGCAGTATTTT. Encoded protein: CASSAGTRYTDTQYF.

Many counts were recorded for this clonotype. This chain connects TRBV12-5 to TRBJ2-3; 9 nucleotides align to TRBD1. Trimming removed 1 base from V and 7 bases from J; junction bases left unmatched: 15. The germline V gene encodes CDR1 LGHNT and CDR2 FRNRAP. The CDR3 is 18 amino acids. DNA of the CDR3: TGTGCTAGTGGTTTGGGACCCTCTAAGGACAGGGGTCTAAATACGCAGTATTTT. The encoded protein is CASGLGPSKDRGLNTQYF.

In this sample, this clonotype turned up many times. The rearrangement joins TRBV6-5 to TRBJ2-5; 8 bases agree with TRBD2. Germline-derived CDR1 and CDR2 are MNHEY and SVGAGI. The CDR3 is made up of 18 amino acids. V trimming: 0 bases; J trimming: 0 bases; junction bases outside the gene matches: 9. The CDR3 is CASSYSPAGGGYQETQYF. The CDR3 coding sequence is TGTGCCAGCAGTTACTCCCCGGCGGGGGGAGGGTACCAAGAGACCCAGTACTTC.

This clonotype was detected a few times. The V gene is TRBV20-1, the J gene TRBJ1-2, with TRBD1 matching over 8 bases. Unmatched junction bases numbered 9, after V lost 4 bases and J lost 8 bases. CDR3 length: 13 residues. Germline V gene data show CDR1 as DFQATT and CDR2 as SNEGSKA (reference sequence). The CDR3 nucleotides read TGCAGTGCTATTCGCCGACAGGGGCAAGGCTACACCTTC. Translated: CSAIRRQGQGYTF.

This chain uses TRBV6-1 with TRBJ2-3; TRBD2 agrees at 10 bases. CDR1 and CDR2 (germline): MNHNS, SASEGT. Losses at the gene ends were 5 bases for V and 3 bases for J; bases not matched to a gene: 8. The CDR3 sequence is 16 residues long. The CDR3 here is CASSITSGARTDTQYF. CDR3 nucleotide sequence: TGTGCCAGCAGTATAACTAGCGGGGCCAGAACAGATACGCAGTATTTT.

The chain employs TRBV2 and TRBJ2-2, with 9 bases lining up with TRBD1. This CDR3 region has 14 residues. The germline gives CDR1 SNHLY, CDR2 FYNNEI. Trimming took 8 bases from V and 9 from J; bases not matched to a gene: 10. CDR3 region: CASLRTGEARELFF. The CDR3 nucleotides read TGTGCCAGCCTTAGGACAGGGGAGGCTCGGGAGCTGTTTTTT. Variable domain in full (rest from reference TRBV2 and TRBJ2-2): EPEVTQTPSHQVTQMGQEVILRCVPISNHLYFYWYRQILGQKVEFLVSFYNNEISEKSEIFDDQFSVERPDGSNFTLKIRSTKLEDSAMYFCASLRTGEARELFFGEGSRLTVL.

The CDR3 nucleotides are TGTGCCAGCAGCTTGGGACGGGGGGTTTGGGGCTACACCTTC. It encodes CASSLGRGVWGYTF. The chain recombines TRBV13 with TRBJ1-2, with D possibly TRBD1 on 5 matching bases. The ends were cut back, 3 bases at V and 8 bases at J, with 16 bases in the middle. Germline-derived CDR1 and CDR2 are PRHDT and FYEKMQ (reference sequence). This CDR3 has 14 residues.

The rearrangement joins TRBV6-2 or TRBV6-3 to TRBJ2-1; a possible D gene is TRBD2 (5 bases). This CDR3 is 14 amino acids long. Per germline, CDR1 MNHEY and CDR2 SVGEGT. V lost 0 bases, J lost 7 bases, and 10 bases lay in between. The CDR3 loop reads CASSYSASLNEQFF. In DNA, the CDR3 is TGTGCCAGCAGTTACTCGGCTAGCTTAAATGAGCAGTTCTTC.

The chain links TRBV10-3 to TRBJ2-3, with D perhaps TRBD2 (6 bases). The CDR3 covers 13 residues. The germline gives CDR1 ENHRY, CDR2 SYGVKD. V lost 4 bases, J lost 6 bases, and 11 bases lay in between. In nucleotides, the CDR3 is TGTGCCATCAGTGGGGCGGGGACCGATACGCAGTATTTT. The encoded protein is CAISGAGTDTQYF.